Each of the 6 T cell receptor beta chains below was sequenced from the same sample in a study of T cells after yellow fever vaccination (dated by TCRdb to about 2019). This sample's treatment or condition label indicates: live attenuated yellow fever vaccine strain. Library preparation used 5' RACE. The data were produced on an Illumina HiSeq 2500. The public reads were reanalyzed by TCRdb: fastp trimming at Q25, MiXCR alignment, in-frame beta chains only. Each CDR3 protein appears once, grouped with its most common genes and DNA. The sample table lists 300,000 to 400,000 distinct CDR3 sequences, about 7.8% of them with a count of one. The leading ten clones occupy approximately 15% of the sample. The material sequenced was PBMCs, taken roughly seven weeks after the first yellow fever vaccination. The receptors here all came from a young man who received the YFV17D yellow fever vaccine.

In DNA, the CDR3 is TGCGCCAGCAGCATACAAACCGACAGAATCGGGGAGCTGTTTTTT. Residues: CASSIQTDRIGELFF. V usage is TRBV5-1 and J usage is TRBJ2-2; TRBD1 is a possible D gene (5 bases). This CDR3 spans 15 amino acids. V was shortened by 4 bases and J by 7 bases, with 17 bases between the two germline ends. CDR1 is SGHRS, CDR2 YFSETQ, per germline.

In this sample, this clonotype turned up many times. The chain links TRBV12-3 or TRBV12-4 to TRBJ1-2; TRBD1 agrees at 12 bases. Unmatched junction bases numbered 9, after V lost 5 bases and J lost 8 bases. The CDR3 is 15 residues long. The CDR3 loop is CASSPRDRGPGGYTF. The CDR3 coding sequence is TGTGCCAGCAGTCCCCGGGACAGGGGGCCCGGGGGCTACACCTTC.

This clonotype was counted a few times. The chain employs TRBV5-1 and TRBJ2-5; no definite D call. The CDR3 runs to 14 residues. V was cut by 2 bases and J by 5 bases, with 13 bases left in between. Germline V gives CDR1 SGHRS, CDR2 YFSETQ. CDR3 DNA sequence: TGCGCCAGCAGCTTAAGACCGCATGGGGAGACCCAGTACTTC. Translating it yields CASSLRPHGETQYF.

DNA of the CDR3: TGTGCCAGCAGCTTAGCCAGCGGCCCTTACTCTGGAAACACCATATATTTT. Translated, it gives CASSLASGPYSGNTIYF. The V and J genes are TRBV7-2 and TRBJ1-3; no reliable D call. This CDR3 spans 17 amino acids. V lost 0 bases to trimming and J lost 0 bases, with 12 bases between them. Germline loops: CDR1 SGHTA, CDR2 FQGNSA. Supplemented by reference TRBV7-2 and TRBJ1-3, the full variable domain reads GAGVSQSPSNKVTEKGKDVELRCDPISGHTALYWYRQSLGQGLEFLIYFQGNSAPDKSGLPSDRFSAERTGGSVSTLTIQRTQQEDSAVYLCASSLASGPYSGNTIYFGEGSWLTVV.

This clonotype was detected only a few times. This chain links TRBV5-5 with TRBJ1-5; D unclear. The CDR3 has 15 residues. V lost 4 bases, J lost 6 bases, and 17 bases lay in between. Per germline, CDR1 SGHKS and CDR2 YYEKEE (reference sequence). The CDR3 DNA reads as TGTGCCAGCAGCCCGACTGAGGGTGCTGGTCAGCCCCAGCATTTT. It codes for CASSPTEGAGQPQHF.

The chain employs TRBV20-1 and TRBJ2-2, with TRBD2 as a possible D gene (5 bases). CDR3 length: 17 residues. From germline, CDR1 is DFQATT and CDR2 SNEGSKA (reference sequence). Deletions cut 0 bases from V and 7 bases from J, with 21 bases between. The CDR3 DNA is TGCAGTGCTAGAGATAGGAGCGGCCTGCTAGTTGGCGGGGAGCTGTTTTTT. It yields the protein CSARDRSGLLVGGELFF.